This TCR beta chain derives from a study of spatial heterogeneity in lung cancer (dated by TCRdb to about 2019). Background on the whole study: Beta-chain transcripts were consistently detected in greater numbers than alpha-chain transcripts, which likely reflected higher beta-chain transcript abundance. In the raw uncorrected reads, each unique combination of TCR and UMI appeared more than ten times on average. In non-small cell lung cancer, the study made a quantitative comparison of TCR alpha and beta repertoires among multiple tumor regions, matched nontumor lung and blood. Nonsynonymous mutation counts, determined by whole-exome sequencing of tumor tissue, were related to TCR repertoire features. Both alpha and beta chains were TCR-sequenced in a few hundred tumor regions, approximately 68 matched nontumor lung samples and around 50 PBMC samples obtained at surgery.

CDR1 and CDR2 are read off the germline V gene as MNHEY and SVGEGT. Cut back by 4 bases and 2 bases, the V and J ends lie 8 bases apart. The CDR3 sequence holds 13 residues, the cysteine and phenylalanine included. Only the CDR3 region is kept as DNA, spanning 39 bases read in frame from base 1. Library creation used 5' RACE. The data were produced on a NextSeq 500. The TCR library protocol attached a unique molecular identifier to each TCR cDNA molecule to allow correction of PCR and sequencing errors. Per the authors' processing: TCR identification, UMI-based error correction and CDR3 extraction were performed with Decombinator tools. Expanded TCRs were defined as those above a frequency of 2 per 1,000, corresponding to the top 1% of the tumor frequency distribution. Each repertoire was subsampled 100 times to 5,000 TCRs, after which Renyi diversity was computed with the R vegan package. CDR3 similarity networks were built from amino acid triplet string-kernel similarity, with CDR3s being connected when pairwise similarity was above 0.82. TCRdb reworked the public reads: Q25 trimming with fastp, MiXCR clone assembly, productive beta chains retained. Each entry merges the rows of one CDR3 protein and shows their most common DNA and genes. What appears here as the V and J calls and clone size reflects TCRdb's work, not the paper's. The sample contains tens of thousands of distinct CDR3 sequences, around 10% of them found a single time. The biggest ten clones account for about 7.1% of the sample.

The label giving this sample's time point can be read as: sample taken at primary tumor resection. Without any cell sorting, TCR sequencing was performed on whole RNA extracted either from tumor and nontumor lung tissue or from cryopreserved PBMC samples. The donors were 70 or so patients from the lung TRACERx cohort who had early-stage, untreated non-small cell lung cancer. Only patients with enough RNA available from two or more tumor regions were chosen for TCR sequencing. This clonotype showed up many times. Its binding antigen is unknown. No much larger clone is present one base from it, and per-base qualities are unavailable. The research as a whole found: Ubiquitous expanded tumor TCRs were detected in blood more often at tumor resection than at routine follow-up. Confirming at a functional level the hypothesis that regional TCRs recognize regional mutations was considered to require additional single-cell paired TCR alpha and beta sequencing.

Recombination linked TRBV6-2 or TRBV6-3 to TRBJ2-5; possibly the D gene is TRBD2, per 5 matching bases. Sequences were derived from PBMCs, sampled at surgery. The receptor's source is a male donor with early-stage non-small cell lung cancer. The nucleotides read TGTGCCAGCAGTTCAGCGGTTCAAGAGACCCAGTACTTC. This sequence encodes CASSSAVQETQYF.